The 21 T cell receptor beta chains given below trace back to one sample, sequenced in a study of T cells after yellow fever vaccination. TCRdb processed the 5' RACE reads anew with MiXCR; each CDR3 protein has one entry. The sample lists 300,000 to 350,000 distinct CDR3 sequences; approximately 4% were seen once. The starting material was PBMCs, obtained 15 days after the yellow fever booster vaccination. These receptors were collected from a man aged 18 to 29 who received the YFV17D yellow fever vaccine.

V and J are TRBV5-5 and TRBJ1-6, with D uncertain. The ends were cut back, 1 base at V and 13 bases at J, with 12 bases in the middle. The CDR3 contains 13 residues. Germline CDR1 is SGHKS and CDR2 is YYEKEE (reference sequence). CDR3 region: CASSLSGEAPLHF. CDR3 nucleotides: TGTGCCAGCAGCTTGAGTGGGGAGGCGCCCCTCCACTTT.

This clonotype was picked up many times. This CDR3 is CAISEGGDRDGYTF. The CDR3 bases are TGTGCCATCAGTGAAGGCGGGGATCGGGATGGCTACACCTTC. V gene TRBV10-3 combines with J gene TRBJ1-2, with unresolved D. Trimming removed 3 bases from V and 6 bases from J, with 14 bases in between. The CDR3 length is 14 residues. From germline, CDR1 is ENHRY and CDR2 SYGVKD.

This clonotype was counted only a few times. The chain carries TRBV15 and TRBJ2-3, with D perhaps TRBD2 (6 bases). Trimming took off 0 bases at V and 4 bases at J, with 11 bases between the two ends. Germline V gene lookup returns CDR1 LNHNV and CDR2 YYDKDF (reference sequence). The length of the CDR3 is 15 residues. CDR3 in amino acids: CATSRDISGADTQYF. The CDR3 DNA is TGTGCCACCAGCAGAGATATTTCGGGGGCAGATACGCAGTATTTT. Full variable domain (rest looked up from reference TRBV15 and TRBJ2-3): DAMVIQNPRYQVTQFGKPVTLSCSQTLNHNVMYWYQQKSSQAPKLLFHYYDKDFNNEADTPDNFQSRRPNTSFCFLDIRSPGLGDTAMYLCATSRDISGADTQYFGPGTRLTVL.

This clonotype was recorded at least ten times. The V and J genes are TRBV4-2 and TRBJ2-1; a possible D gene is TRBD2 (6 bases). Germline CDR1 and CDR2: LGHNA and YNFKEQ. The CDR3 contains 12 residues. V was pared by 4 bases and J by 6 bases, with 7 bases between. The CDR3 reads CASSRAGNEQFF. The CDR3 nucleotides are TGTGCCAGCAGCCGAGCGGGCAATGAGCAGTTCTTC.

This rearrangement joins TRBV5-1 to TRBJ2-2; D is ambiguous. The V gene lost 3 bases and the J gene lost 7 bases, with 7 bases spanning the gap. This CDR3 spans 12 amino acids. Germline V gene data show CDR1 as SGHRS and CDR2 as YFSETQ. CDR3 amino acids: CASSYVSGELFF. CDR3 coding DNA: TGCGCCAGCAGCTATGTAAGCGGGGAGCTGTTTTTT.

This clonotype was seen only a few times. This chain's CDR3 is CASMEGAYGYTF. CDR3 bases: TGTGCCAGCATGGAGGGGGCCTATGGCTACACCTTC. The chain joins TRBV6-2 or TRBV6-3 to TRBJ1-2, with 7 positions matching TRBD1. J lost 4 bases, V lost 7 bases, and 3 bases had no gene match. CDR1 and CDR2 from the germline V gene are MNHEY and SVGEGT. The CDR3 totals 12 residues.

The V and J genes are TRBV6-6 and TRBJ1-5; D perhaps matches TRBD1 (6 bases). CDR3 length: 17 residues. Germline-derived CDR1 and CDR2 are MNHNY and SVGAGI (reference sequence). The V end lost 2 bases, the J end lost 0 bases, and 14 bases lay between the germline ends. CDR3 bases: TGTGCCAGCAGTTACCCCGCACAGGGCCATAGCAATCAGCCCCAGCATTTT. Translation: CASSYPAQGHSNQPQHF.

This clonotype was seen a handful of times. The chain couples TRBV6-1 to TRBJ2-5; 10 nucleotides align to TRBD2. CDR1 is MNHNS, CDR2 SASEGT, per germline. The J segment lost 1 base and the V segment lost 6 bases, leaving 2 bases of the junction unmatched. This CDR3 region has 14 residues. The CDR3 DNA is TGTGCCAGCAGAACTAGCGGGGTCCAAGAGACCCAGTACTTC. Translating gives CASRTSGVQETQYF.

This clonotype was seen only a few times. The chain has TRBV12-3 or TRBV12-4 and TRBJ2-7; 8 bases align to TRBD1. The CDR3 covers 14 residues. Trimming took 7 bases from V and 5 from J; bases not matched to a gene: 10. Here the CDR3 DNA reads TGTGCCAGCACCTCCCTGGACAGGGTACACGAGCAGTACTTC. Amino acids: CASTSLDRVHEQYF.

The rearrangement uses TRBV7-9 and TRBJ1-3, with D tentatively TRBD1 (6 bases). The germline gives CDR1 SEHNR, CDR2 FQNEAQ (reference sequence). V was pared by 3 bases and J by 0 bases, with 9 bases between. The CDR3 is 15 amino acids. This chain's CDR3 is CASSFGGLSGNTIYF. The CDR3 bases are TGTGCCAGCAGCTTTGGGGGCCTCTCTGGAAACACCATATATTTT.

In this sample, this clonotype turned up a few times. The chain joins TRBV6-6 to TRBJ1-6; D remains ambiguous. The CDR3 has 15 residues. From germline, CDR1 is MNHNY and CDR2 SVGAGI (reference sequence). Trimming removed 5 bases from V and 10 bases from J, with 18 bases in between. Here the CDR3 reads CASSPRVENGSPLHF. The CDR3 bases are TGTGCCAGCAGTCCCCGGGTTGAGAATGGCTCACCCCTCCACTTT.

This clonotype was recorded many times. The V gene is TRBV12-3 or TRBV12-4, the J gene TRBJ1-5, with TRBD1 identical over 10 bases. V lost 5 bases and J lost 6; bases outside the gene matches: 4. The CDR3 runs to 14 residues. CDR3 DNA sequence: TGTGCCAGCAGTCCAGGGACAGGGGTTCAGCCCCAGCATTTT. Translated: CASSPGTGVQPQHF.

CDR3 DNA sequence: TGTGCCAGCAGTTACGGGGACAGGGGCTCACCCCTCCACTTT. As protein: CASSYGDRGSPLHF. This chain uses TRBV6-5 with TRBJ1-6, with TRBD1 matching 10 bases. The CDR3 runs to 14 residues. Losses at the gene ends were 2 bases for V and 10 bases for J; bases not matched to a gene: 2. Germline V gene sequence: CDR1 MNHEY, CDR2 SVGAGI.

This clonotype came up many times. The chain uses TRBV15 and TRBJ2-1; 10 nucleotides align to TRBD2. The germline gives CDR1 LNHNV, CDR2 YYDKDF (reference sequence). The CDR3 contains 16 residues. The trim removed 0 bases at V and 2 bases at J, leaving 1 base unmatched. This CDR3 is CATSRESGGAYNEQFF. CDR3 nucleotides: TGTGCCACCAGCAGAGAGAGCGGGGGGGCCTACAATGAGCAGTTCTTC.

Only a few counts were recorded for this clonotype. The CDR3 sequence: CASSQEGHRSSYNSPLHF. DNA of the CDR3: TGCGCCAGCAGCCAAGAAGGACACAGAAGCTCCTATAATTCACCCCTCCACTTT. The chain has TRBV4-3 and TRBJ1-6; D may be TRBD1 (5 bases). The V gene's germline CDR1 is LGHNA and CDR2 YSLEER. The CDR3 is made up of 18 amino acids. Trimming left V 0 bases short and J 0 bases short, with 12 bases between.

This clonotype was recorded many times. The rearrangement joins TRBV7-9 to TRBJ2-3; TRBD2 might be the D (5 bases). CDR3 size: 16 residues. Between the trimmed V and J ends, which lost 5 bases and 3 bases, there was a span of 18 bases. Per the germline V gene, CDR1 is SEHNR and CDR2 is FQNEAQ (reference sequence). The CDR3 nucleotides are TGTGCCAGCAGCCAGCCAAGTCGGGAAGAAACAGATACGCAGTATTTT. This translates into CASSQPSREETDTQYF.

This chain uses TRBV5-1 with TRBJ2-1; no clear D gene. Trimming stripped 4 bases from V and 2 bases from J, with 16 bases between. Germline CDR1 reads SGHRS; CDR2 reads YFSETQ. The length of the CDR3 is 16 residues. As DNA, the CDR3 is TGCGCCAGCAGCCTGGACCGACTCTACCCCTACAATGAGCAGTTCTTC. Amino acids: CASSLDRLYPYNEQFF. Drawing the rest from reference TRBV5-1 and TRBJ2-1, the complete variable domain is KAGVTQTPRYLIKTRGQQVTLSCSPISGHRSVSWYQQTPGQGLQFLFEYFSETQRNKGNFPGRFSGRQFSNSRSEMNVSTLELGDSALYLCASSLDRLYPYNEQFFGPGTRLTVL.

The chain carries TRBV5-1 and TRBJ2-5, with 11 bases matching TRBD1. J gave up 4 bases and V 3 bases, and 5 bases lay outside the gene matches. CDR1 is SGHRS and CDR2 is YFSETQ in the germline V gene. CDR3 length: 15 residues. The CDR3 nucleotides read TGCGCCAGCAGCTGGCTGGACAGGGGGCGAGAGACCCAGTACTTC. Translating gives CASSWLDRGRETQYF.

This clonotype was seen repeatedly, ten times or more. The gene calls are TRBV10-3 and TRBJ2-1; 7 positions agree with TRBD1. The CDR3 totals 14 residues. Germline CDR1 ENHRY, CDR2 SYGVKD. Trimming cost V 10 bases and J 2 bases; bases outside gene matches: 8. This chain's CDR3 is CATKTGFTYNEQFF. The CDR3 DNA follows: TGTGCCACCAAGACAGGGTTCACCTACAATGAGCAGTTCTTC.

This clonotype was detected ten times or more. The chain uses TRBV20-1 and TRBJ2-1; D not resolved. V lost 0 bases, J lost 2 bases, and 5 bases lay in between. Germline V gene lookup returns CDR1 DFQATT and CDR2 SNEGSKA (reference sequence). The CDR3 is made up of 13 amino acids. The CDR3 nucleotides read TGCAGTGCTAGAGATCCACCCTACAATGAGCAGTTCTTC. Translated: CSARDPPYNEQFF.

This clonotype was counted at least ten times. The rearrangement links TRBV25-1 to TRBJ2-1; 8 bases align to TRBD1. With 7 bases clipped from V and 6 bases from J, the junction kept 5 bases outside the gene matches. The CDR3 is 13 amino acids. Germline V gene data show CDR1 as MGHDK and CDR2 as SYGVNS. DNA of the CDR3: TGTGCCAGCATAGGACAGGGCTTCAATGAGCAGTTCTTC. This translates into CASIGQGFNEQFF. Full variable domain (outside the CDR3, taken from reference TRBV25-1 and TRBJ2-1): EADIYQTPRYLVIGTGKKITLECSQTMGHDKMYWYQQDPGMELHLIHYSYGVNSTEKGDLSSESTVSRIRTEHFPLTLESARPSHTSQYLCASIGQGFNEQFFGPGTRLTVL.